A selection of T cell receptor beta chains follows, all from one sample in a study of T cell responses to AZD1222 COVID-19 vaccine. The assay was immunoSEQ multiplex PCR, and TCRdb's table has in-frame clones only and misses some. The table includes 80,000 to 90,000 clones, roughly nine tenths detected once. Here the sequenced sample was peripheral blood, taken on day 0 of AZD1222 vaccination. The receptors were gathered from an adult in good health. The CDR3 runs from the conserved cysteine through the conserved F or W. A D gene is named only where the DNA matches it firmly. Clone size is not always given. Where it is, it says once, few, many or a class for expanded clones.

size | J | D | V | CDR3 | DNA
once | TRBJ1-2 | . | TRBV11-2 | CASSLAANYGYTF | TGTGCCAGCAGCTTAGCCGCGAACTATGGCTACACCTTC
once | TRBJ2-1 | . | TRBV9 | CASSVHRLGPGSEQFF | TGTGCCAGCAGCGTCCACCGACTAGGACCGGGATCTGAGCAGTTCTTC
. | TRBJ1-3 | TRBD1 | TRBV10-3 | CASETGTGNTIYF | TGTGCCAGCGAGACAGGGACTGGAAACACCATATATTTT
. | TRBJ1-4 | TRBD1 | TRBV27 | CASSRQGSNEKLFF | TGTGCCAGCAGCCGACAGGGGAGCAATGAAAAACTGTTTTTT
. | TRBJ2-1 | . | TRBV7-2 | CASSFVSPDEQFF | TGTGCCAGCAGCTTTGTTAGTCCGGATGAGCAGTTCTTC
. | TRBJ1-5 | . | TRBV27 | CASSSTSMQGDNQPQHF | TGTGCCAGCAGTTCCACCAGTATGCAGGGCGATAATCAGCCCCAGCATTTT
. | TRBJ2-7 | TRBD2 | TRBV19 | CASSILSGRALGEQYF | TGTGCCAGTAGTATCCTTAGCGGGAGGGCCCTCGGGGAGCAGTACTTC
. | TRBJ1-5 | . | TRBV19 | CASSITAGQPQHF | TGTGCCAGTAGTATTACGGCGGGACAGCCCCAGCATTTT
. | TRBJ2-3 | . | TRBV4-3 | CASSQDVRDLFTDTQYF | TGCGCCAGCAGCCAAGATGTACGGGACTTGTTCACAGATACGCAGTATTTT
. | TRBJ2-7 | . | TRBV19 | CASSITWDSGWQYF | TGTGCCAGTAGTATAACATGGGACAGCGGGTGGCAGTACTTC
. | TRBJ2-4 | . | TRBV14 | CASSYGGRGSQNIQYF | TGTGCCAGCAGCTACGGGGGCCGGGGTTCGCAAAACATTCAGTACTTC
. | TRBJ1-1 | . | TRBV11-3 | CASSLAGYTEAFF | TGTGCCAGCAGCTTAGCCGGTTACACTGAAGCTTTCTTT
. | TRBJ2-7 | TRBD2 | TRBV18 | CASSLTTSGSYEQYF | TGTGCCAGCTCACTGACGACTAGCGGGAGCTACGAGCAGTACTTC
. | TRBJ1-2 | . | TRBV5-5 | CASRREGDYYGYTF | TGTGCCAGCAGAAGAGAAGGGGATTACTATGGCTACACCTTC
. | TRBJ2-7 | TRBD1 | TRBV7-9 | CASSQTGGAAYEQYF | TGTGCCAGCAGCCAAACAGGGGGCGCAGCCTACGAGCAGTACTTC
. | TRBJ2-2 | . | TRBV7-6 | CASSLYGTNTGELFF | TGTGCCAGCAGCTTGTATGGGACGAACACCGGGGAGCTGTTTTTT
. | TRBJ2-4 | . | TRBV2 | CASRRKNIQYF | TGTGCCAGCCGGAGAAAAAACATTCAGTACTTC
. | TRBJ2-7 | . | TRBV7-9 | CASSSGQGFYEQYF | TGTGCCAGCAGCTCAGGGCAGGGGTTCTACGAGCAGTACTTC
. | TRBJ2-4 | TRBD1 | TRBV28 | CASSTTGTGWNIQYF | TGTGCCAGCAGTACGACCGGGACAGGGTGGAACATTCAGTACTTC
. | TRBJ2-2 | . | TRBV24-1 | CATSDQERDTGELFF | TGTGCCACCAGTGATCAAGAAAGAGACACCGGGGAGCTGTTTTTT
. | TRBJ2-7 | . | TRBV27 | CASSPSTDGYEQYF | TGTGCCAGCAGTCCCTCAACGGACGGCTACGAGCAGTACTTC
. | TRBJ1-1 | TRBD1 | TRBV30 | CAWSDGQAEAFF | TGTGCCTGGAGTGACGGACAGGCTGAAGCTTTCTTT